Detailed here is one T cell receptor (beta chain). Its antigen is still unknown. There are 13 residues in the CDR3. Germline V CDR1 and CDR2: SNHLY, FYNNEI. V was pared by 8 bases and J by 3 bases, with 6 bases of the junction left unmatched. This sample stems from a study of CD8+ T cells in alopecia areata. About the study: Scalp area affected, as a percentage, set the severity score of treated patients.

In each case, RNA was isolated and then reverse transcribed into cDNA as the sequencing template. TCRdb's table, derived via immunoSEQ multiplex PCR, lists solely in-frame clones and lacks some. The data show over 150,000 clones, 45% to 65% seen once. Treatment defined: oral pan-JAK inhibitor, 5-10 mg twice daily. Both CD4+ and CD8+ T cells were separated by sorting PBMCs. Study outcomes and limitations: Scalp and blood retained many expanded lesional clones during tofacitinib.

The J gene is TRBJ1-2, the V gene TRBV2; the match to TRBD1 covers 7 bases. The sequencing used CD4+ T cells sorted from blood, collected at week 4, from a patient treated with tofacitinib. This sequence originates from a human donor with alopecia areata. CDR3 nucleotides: TGTGCCAGCTGGACAGGAAGGTACTATGGCTACACCTTC. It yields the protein CASWTGRYYGYTF.